This TCR beta chain was recorded in a study of monozygotic twins with inflammatory bowel disease. Study outcomes and limitations: Healthy twins showed more clonotype sharing with others than IBD patients, especially patients with disease activity. The analysis yielded no support for one strong signal or clonotype associated with IBD.

TCRdb reprocessed the 5' RACE reads, keeping one entry per CDR3 protein, no DNA. Its table records fewer than 550,000 distinct CDR3 sequences. To note about this clonotype: The antigen remains undetermined.

The germline gives CDR1 ENHRY, CDR2 SYGVKD. This CDR3 region has 14 residues. This sequence originates from a human donor with ulcerative colitis or Crohn's disease, or a healthy co-twin of an affected twin (not recorded which). The J gene is TRBJ2-5, the V gene TRBV10-3; checking the TCRdb D call of TRBD2 is not possible without DNA. The sample consisted of blood. The CDR3: CAIGRGGAEETQYF.